The sequence of this TCR beta chain was determined in a study of T cell responses to AZD1222 COVID-19 vaccine. This table comes from immunoSEQ multiplex PCR, and its TCRdb copy is limited to in-frame clones, with some not included. The repertoire holds 200,000 or so clones, over 85% seen once, with 1% in the top ten. Germline V gene data show CDR1 as SGHKS and CDR2 as YYEKEE (reference sequence). The CDR3 is made up of 13 amino acids. Trimming took off 2 bases at V and 3 bases at J, with 7 bases between the two ends. This TCR came from an adult who received the AZD1222 COVID-19 vaccine. Sequenced material: peripheral blood, taken 28 days after the second AZD1222 dose. The V gene is TRBV5-5, the J gene TRBJ2-3; a weak D match, TRBD1 (5 bases). The CDR3: CASSFSGTDTQYF. For the CDR3, the DNA is TGTGCCAGCAGCTTCTCAGGGACAGATACGCAGTATTTT.